This entry lists 4 T cell receptor beta chains sequenced from one sample in a study of cytomegalovirus exposure and HLA in healthy donors (dated by TCRdb to 2015 to 2018). The library was obtained by the immunoSEQ multiplex PCR assay. For the multiplex PCR, a mixture combining 60 forward primers for TCR Vbeta segments and 13 reverse primers for TCR Jbeta segments was used. The source is immuneACCESS, and TCRdb retained only in-frame sequences with V and J called. Part of the clones is not carried over; for the studies checked, unresolved V genes explain less than half of this, and the remainder is unexplained. The table for this sample lists 200,000 to 250,000 clones; more than 75% of them were counted only once. The top ten clonotypes cover 2.7% of the sample. Sequenced sample: PBMCs. The receptors originated from a woman aged 35 to 49 in good health and CMV-seronegative.

The chain links TRBV5-1 to TRBJ1-2; TRBD1 agrees at 8 bases. Germline V CDR1 and CDR2: SGHRS, YFSETQ. Losses at the gene ends were 1 base for V and 6 bases for J; bases not matched to a gene: 11. The CDR3 covers 16 residues. The CDR3 bases are TGCGCCAGCAGCTTGTATTCGGACAGGGAGACGAATGGCTACACCTTC. Protein sequence: CASSLYSDRETNGYTF.

CDR3 sequence (DNA): TGTGCCAGCAGTGAAGGGGGAGTCCCAGATACGCAGTATTTT. Encoded protein: CASSEGGVPDTQYF. The chain employs TRBV6-1 and TRBJ2-3; tentative D call: TRBD2 (5 bases). The germline gives CDR1 MNHNS, CDR2 SASEGT. The CDR3 sequence is 14 residues long. V shed 1 base and J shed 4 bases, with 9 bases lying between them.

The sample holds one count of this clone. The genes are TRBV5-4 and TRBJ2-7, with 8 bases fitting TRBD1. V shed 2 bases, J shed 2 bases, and the junction held 6 bases outside the gene matches. Germline V gives CDR1 SGHNT, CDR2 YYREEE (reference sequence). This CDR3 has 15 amino acids. CDR3 protein: CASSFQGAPPYEQYF. CDR3 DNA sequence: TGTGCCAGCAGCTTTCAGGGGGCCCCCCCCTACGAGCAGTACTTC.

This sequence joins TRBV4-2 and TRBJ1-6, with D tentatively TRBD1 (6 bases). Germline CDR1 reads LGHNA; CDR2 reads YNFKEQ. V dropped 1 base and J dropped 5 bases, with 9 bases sitting between them. The CDR3 is made up of 15 amino acids. Here the CDR3 DNA reads TGTGCCAGCAGCCAAGTAACAGGGAATAATTCACCCCTCCACTTT. This codes for CASSQVTGNNSPLHF.